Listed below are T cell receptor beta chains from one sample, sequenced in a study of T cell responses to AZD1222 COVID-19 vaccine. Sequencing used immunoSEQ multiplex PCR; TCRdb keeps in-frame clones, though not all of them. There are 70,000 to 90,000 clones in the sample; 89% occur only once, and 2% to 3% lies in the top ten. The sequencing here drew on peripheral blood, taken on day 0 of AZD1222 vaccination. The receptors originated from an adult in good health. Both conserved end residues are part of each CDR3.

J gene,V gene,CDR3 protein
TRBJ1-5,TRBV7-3,CASSFLVGQPQHF
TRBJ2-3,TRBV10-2,CASGDSKGVTDTQYF
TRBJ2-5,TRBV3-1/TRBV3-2,CASTHGLWETQYF
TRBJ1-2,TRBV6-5,CASSYKQPGRYGYTF
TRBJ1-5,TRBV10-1,CASSEKNLTNGSNQPQHF
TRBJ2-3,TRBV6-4,CASSDSEGGTDTQYF
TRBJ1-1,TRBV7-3,CASKGVSMNTEAFF
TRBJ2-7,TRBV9,CASSVDGTGGYEQYF
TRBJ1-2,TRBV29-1,CSAEGRGLGYGYTF
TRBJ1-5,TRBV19,CASRSVPGQGLAGQPQHF
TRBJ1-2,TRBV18,CASSIGLLNGDGYTF
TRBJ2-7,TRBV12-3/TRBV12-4,CASSDTGSYEQYF
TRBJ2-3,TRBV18,CASSPPGPHSSTQYF
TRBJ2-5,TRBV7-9,CASSLGGLGETQYF
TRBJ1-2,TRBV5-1,CASSLEYRGYSNYGYTF
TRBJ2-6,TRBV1,CTSSTSGQGSGANVLTF
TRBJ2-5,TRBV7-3,CASSPGLQETQYF
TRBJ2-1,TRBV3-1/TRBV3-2,CASKLAGVSYNEQFF
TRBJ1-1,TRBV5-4,CASSFEPMNTEAFF